Listed below are T cell receptor beta chains from one sample, sequenced in a study of response to subunit inactivated influenza vaccine. TCRdb re-analysed the RT-PCR reads in MiXCR, keeping a single row per CDR3 protein. In the table there are fewer than 800,000 distinct CDR3 sequences, around a sixth of which are singletons. Sample: PBMCs from blood, taken 12 days after vaccination. These receptors were collected from a man aged 45-60 years who received an inactivated influenza vaccine. Each CDR3 is given with its conserved first and last residue. Fields, in order: J gene, V gene, D gene, clone size, CDR3 protein, CDR3 DNA. D genes are given only for firm matches. A row's size may be missing; if present it is once, few, many or a size class.

TRBJ2-3 TRBV5-1 - few CASSWLRDTGPTDTQYF TGCGCCAGCAGCTGGCTCCGGGACACCGGACCCACAGATACGCAGTATTTT
TRBJ2-3 TRBV12-3/TRBV12-4 - - CASSLEGGPRDTQYF TGTGCCAGCAGTTTAGAAGGGGGGCCGCGGGATACGCAGTATTTT
TRBJ2-3 TRBV4-3 TRBD2 - CASSQELAGYTDTQYF TGCGCCAGCAGCCAAGAACTAGCGGGATACACAGATACGCAGTATTTT
TRBJ2-3 TRBV19 - - CASSPRRAGTQYF TGTGCCAGTAGTCCCCGTCGAGCGGGTACGCAGTATTTT
TRBJ2-2 TRBV20-1 - - CSASPPLAQRELFF TGCAGTGCTTCCCCCCCGCTAGCTCAGCGGGAGCTGTTTTTT
TRBJ2-7 TRBV12-3/TRBV12-4 TRBD1 few CASTFGTGAYEQYF TGTGCCAGCACCTTTGGGACAGGAGCCTACGAGCAGTACTTC
TRBJ2-7 TRBV3-1 - - CASSQVLDSYEQYF TGTGCCAGCAGCCAAGTACTAGATTCCTACGAGCAGTACTTC
TRBJ2-5 TRBV9 - few CASSAQTRSPETQYF TGTGCCAGCAGCGCCCAGACTAGATCCCCAGAGACCCAGTACTTC
TRBJ2-7 TRBV10-3 TRBD1 - CAISEGDRGRGDEQYF TGTGCCATCAGTGAGGGGGACAGGGGGAGAGGAGACGAGCAGTACTTC
TRBJ2-2 TRBV9 - - CASSARTDTGELFF TGTGCCAGCAGCGCGAGGACAGACACCGGGGAGCTGTTTTTT
TRBJ2-3 TRBV7-6 TRBD1 many CASSLSTGVTDTQYF TGTGCCAGCAGCTTATCGACAGGGGTGACAGATACGCAGTATTTT
TRBJ1-2 TRBV2 TRBD1 few CASNPGQGPGYTF TGTGCCAGCAACCCGGGACAGGGTCCTGGCTACACCTTC
TRBJ2-7 TRBV11-2 - few CASTRGRNEQYF TGTGCCAGTACTAGGGGTCGTAACGAGCAGTACTTC
TRBJ2-3 TRBV6-5 - - CASSYGQGTDTQYF TGTGCCAGCAGTTACGGCCAGGGGACAGATACGCAGTATTTT
TRBJ1-4 TRBV15 - few CATSRNPGVGNEKLFF TGTGCCACCAGCAGAAACCCGGGGGTGGGTAATGAAAAACTGTTTTTT
TRBJ2-3 TRBV20-1 - few CSAKRTATLSHTQYF TGCAGTGCTAAACGGACCGCTACTTTGTCCCATACGCAGTATTTT
TRBJ2-7 TRBV6-1 - few CASSRLPDTSYEQYF TGTGCCAGCAGTAGGCTCCCGGACACCTCCTACGAGCAGTACTTC
TRBJ2-1 TRBV24-1 - - CATSDLGSEQFF TGTGCCACCAGTGATCTCGGTAGTGAGCAGTTCTTC
TRBJ2-7 TRBV12-3/TRBV12-4 - few CASSLTHHRSRQYF TGTGCCAGCAGTTTAACCCACCATCGGTCTCGGCAGTACTTC
TRBJ2-1 TRBV20-1 - - CSATGDNEQFF TGCAGTGCCACAGGAGACAATGAGCAGTTCTTC
TRBJ2-5 TRBV19 - - CASSPTGLKQETQYF TGTGCCAGTAGCCCAACAGGTTTAAAGCAAGAGACCCAGTACTTC
TRBJ2-7 TRBV18 TRBD2 - CASSPSTSGGLLSYEQYF TGTGCCAGCTCACCTTCCACGAGCGGGGGTCTATTGTCCTACGAGCAGTACTTC